This T cell receptor (beta chain) was captured in a study of blood T cell repertoires in COVID-19 (dated by TCRdb to 2020 to 2022). With respect to the entire study: Samples from collaborators originated in the United States, Italy and Spain and spanned both the acute and convalescent phases of COVID-19. HLA class I and class II types, where available, came from metadata supplied by the sample provider rather than from assay-based typing. Subjects who had been exposed to COVID-19, were actively infected with it, or had recovered from it provided the deeply sampled blood TCRbeta repertoires that made up the dataset. The material from the prospective study consisted of cDNA or gDNA derived from T cells, B-cell-depleted T cells, or PBMCs. Samples were obtained from the ongoing ImmuneRACE study (first 160 participants) and from 1,200 or so subjects provided by 6 global collaborators. The repertoires were released in a freely available public database meant as a resource for research on the immune response to SARS-CoV-2. A de-identified subject ID, COVID-19 status, age in years and sex were almost always included in the sample metadata.

Turning to this clone: Its antigen is still unknown. No much larger clonotype is one base removed from it; base qualities were not supplied.

V drops 0 bases and J drops 5 bases, leaving 11 bases in between. CDR1 and CDR2 (LGHNA, YSLEER) derive from the germline V gene. The CDR3 sequence holds 15 residues, the cysteine and phenylalanine included. The retained sequence is limited to the CDR3, 45 bases, with the frame set at the first base. TCRbeta CDR3 regions were amplified from genomic DNA using the immunoSEQ Assay, a bias-controlled multiplex PCR. Turning to the authors' computational methods: The number of nucleated cells in each sample was estimated by amplification of reference gene primers within the assay. To quantify the absolute abundance of each unique TCRbeta CDR3 rearrangement, sequence reads were collapsed and filtered. For each sample, productive Simpson clonality was calculated as the square root of Simpson's diversity index across productive rearrangements. TCRdb retrieved this table from immuneACCESS and kept in-frame rearrangements only. Not all clones are present; in checked studies, unresolved V genes account for under half, and no reason is known for the remainder. V, J and clone size reflect that table, while D and trimming were determined from the DNA. The sample profile shows 64,000 or so clones; under 80% of them were found once. The top ten clonotypes cover about 8.9% of the sample.

Collaborating institutions collected whole blood in K2EDTA tubes following their own protocols. For TCRbeta analysis, collaborators shipped samples in one of three forms: frozen whole blood, isolated PBMCs, or DNA extracted from either of those sample types. General study outcomes and caveats: The quantity of clinical and demographic metadata differed by source and by participant and was supplied without curation.

Material for sequencing was peripheral blood. The receptor's source is a human donor in a cohort sampled during active COVID-19. The sequence links TRBV4-3 to TRBJ1-5, with TRBD1 perhaps the D gene, on 6 matching bases. The DNA sequence reads TGCGCCAGCAGCCAAGATAGAACAGGGTATCAGCCCCAGCATTTT. This codes for CASSQDRTGYQPQHF.